These 3 T cell receptor beta chains came from one sample sequenced in a study of T-cell reconstitution after alpha-beta-depleted transplantation in children. During its preparation, the TCRbeta library received unique molecular identifiers. MiXCR was run by TCRdb on the PCR reads, yielding one entry per CDR3 protein. The sample consists of hundreds of thousands of distinct CDR3 sequences, approximately 20% of them appearing once. The sample consisted of PBMCs from the stem cell graft donor, taken from the stem cell graft. The source of these receptors is a human donor who donated a stem cell graft to a child with acute lymphoblastic leukemia.

The V call is TRBV13, the J call TRBJ2-5, with a possible D match to TRBD2 (6 bases). The CDR3 is 15 residues long. Trimming cost V 4 bases and J 5 bases, with 17 bases left between them. Germline V lookup: CDR1 PRHDT, CDR2 FYEKMQ (reference sequence). The CDR3 DNA reads as TGTGCCAGCAGCTCGCTGGAGGGGTCGGAGGAGACCCAGTACTTC. This codes for CASSSLEGSEETQYF.

This clonotype has only a few counts. The J gene is TRBJ2-6, the V gene TRBV27; 10 bases map to TRBD1. The trim removed 5 bases at V and 0 bases at J, leaving 7 bases unmatched. The CDR3 loop spans 18 amino acids. The germline V gene encodes CDR1 MNHEY and CDR2 SMNVEV (reference sequence). This CDR3 is CASSAQTGGPSGANVLTF. CDR3 in DNA: TGTGCCAGCAGTGCTCAGACAGGGGGCCCCTCTGGGGCCAACGTCCTGACTTTC.

This chain uses TRBV7-9 with TRBJ1-4; D is unresolved. Trimming cost V 1 base and J 1 base, with 10 bases left between them. CDR3 length equals 16 residues. Germline CDR1 is SEHNR and CDR2 is FQNEAQ (reference sequence). In DNA, the CDR3 is TGTGCCAGCAGCTTAGACTTGGGCCTAACTAATGAAAAACTGTTTTTT. It codes for CASSLDLGLTNEKLFF.